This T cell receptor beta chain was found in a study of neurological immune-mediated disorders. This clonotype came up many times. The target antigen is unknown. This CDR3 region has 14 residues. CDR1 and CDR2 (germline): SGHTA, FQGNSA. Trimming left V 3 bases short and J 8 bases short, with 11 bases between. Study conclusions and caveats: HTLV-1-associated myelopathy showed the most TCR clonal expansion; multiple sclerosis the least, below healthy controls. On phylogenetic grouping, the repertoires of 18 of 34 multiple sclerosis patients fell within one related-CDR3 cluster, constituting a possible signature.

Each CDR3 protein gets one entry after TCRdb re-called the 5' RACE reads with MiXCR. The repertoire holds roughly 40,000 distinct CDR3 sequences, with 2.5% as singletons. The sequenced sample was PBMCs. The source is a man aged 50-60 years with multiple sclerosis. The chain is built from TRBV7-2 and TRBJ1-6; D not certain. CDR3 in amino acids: CASSFSGVDSPLHF. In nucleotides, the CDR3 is TGTGCCAGCAGCTTTTCAGGAGTTGATTCACCCCTCCACTTT.